These 5 T cell receptor beta chains share one sample of origin, sequenced in a study of cytomegalovirus exposure and HLA in healthy donors. The PCR made use of 60 Vbeta and 13 Jbeta primers. Profiling relied on immunoSEQ multiplex PCR, and the TCRdb table lists in-frame clones only, not all of them. The data contain around 100,000 clones, about 83% of them singletons. The source material was PBMCs. The receptors stem from a female donor in good health and CMV-seropositive.

The rearrangement joins TRBV4-1 to TRBJ2-5; TRBD2 agrees at 8 bases. The closer fit of TRBJ2-7 to the DNA end suggests the J call may be wrong. The CDR3 length is 14 residues. The germline gives CDR1 MGHRA, CDR2 YSYEKL. Written as DNA, the CDR3 is TGCGCCAGCAGCCAAGGGGCGGGGGGCCACGAGCAGTACTTC. It specifies CASSQGAGGHEQYF.

The chain joins TRBV27 to TRBJ2-7, with TRBD2 matching 8 bases. Germline V gene lookup returns CDR1 MNHEY and CDR2 SMNVEV (reference sequence). The CDR3 contains 15 residues. J was trimmed by 6 bases and V by 0 bases; bases with no gene match: 7. The CDR3: CASSLSVAGLVEQYF. The CDR3 coding sequence is TGTGCCAGCAGTTTATCGGTAGCGGGGTTGGTCGAGCAGTACTTC.

The chain couples TRBV9 to TRBJ2-2; 10 nucleotides line up with TRBD2. This CDR3 is 14 amino acids long. Trimming took 2 bases from V and 5 from J; bases not matched to a gene: 0. From germline, CDR1 is SGDLS and CDR2 YYNGEE. CDR3 loop: CASSVTSGTGELFF. The CDR3, as DNA: TGTGCCAGCAGCGTGACTAGCGGGACCGGGGAGCTGTTTTTT.

The V call is TRBV2, the J call TRBJ1-1, with 11 positions matching TRBD1. J gave up 7 bases and V 6 bases, and 4 bases lay outside the gene matches. The CDR3 consists of 13 residues. The germline gives CDR1 SNHLY, CDR2 FYNNEI. DNA for the CDR3: TGTGCCAGCAGGGGACAGGGGGTGAATGAAGCTTTCTTT. This translates into CASRGQGVNEAFF.

The chain joins TRBV28 to TRBJ2-5, with TRBD2 as a possible D gene (6 bases). The DNA end is more similar to TRBJ2-7, so the J call may be wrong. CDR3 length: 13 amino acids. From germline, CDR1 is MDHEN and CDR2 SYDVKM. The CDR3 DNA sequence: TGTGCCAGCAGTTTTAGTAGGGACTCCGAGCAGTACTTC. Translated, it gives CASSFSRDSEQYF.